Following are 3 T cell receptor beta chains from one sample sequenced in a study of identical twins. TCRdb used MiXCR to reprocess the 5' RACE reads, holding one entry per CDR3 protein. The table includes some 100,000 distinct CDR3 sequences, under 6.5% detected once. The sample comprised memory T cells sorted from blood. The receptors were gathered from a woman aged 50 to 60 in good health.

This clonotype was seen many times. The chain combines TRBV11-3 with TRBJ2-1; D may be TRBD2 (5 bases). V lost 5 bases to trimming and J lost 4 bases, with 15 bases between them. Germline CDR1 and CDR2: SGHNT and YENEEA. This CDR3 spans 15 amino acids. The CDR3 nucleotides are TGTGCCAGCAGCCCTCAACCCGGGGAATACAATGAGCAGTTCTTC. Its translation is CASSPQPGEYNEQFF. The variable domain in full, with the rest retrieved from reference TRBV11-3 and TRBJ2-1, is EAGVVQSPRYKIIEKKQPVAFWCNPISGHNTLYWYLQNLGQGPELLIRYENEEAVDDSQLPKDRFSAERLKGVDSTLKIQPAELGDSAVYLCASSPQPGEYNEQFFGPGTRLTVL.

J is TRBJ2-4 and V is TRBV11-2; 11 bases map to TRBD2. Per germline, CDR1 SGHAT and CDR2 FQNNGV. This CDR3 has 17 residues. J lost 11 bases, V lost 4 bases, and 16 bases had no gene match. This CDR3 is CASSSLLAGVPRDLQYF. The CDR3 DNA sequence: TGTGCCAGCAGCTCCCTACTAGCGGGAGTACCGAGAGACCTTCAGTACTTC.

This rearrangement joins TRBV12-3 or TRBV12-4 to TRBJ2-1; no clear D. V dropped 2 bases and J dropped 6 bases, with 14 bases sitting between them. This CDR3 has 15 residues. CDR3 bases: TGTGCCAGCAGTTTAAGATTGGGAAGGGTCAATGAGCAGTTCTTC. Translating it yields CASSLRLGRVNEQFF.